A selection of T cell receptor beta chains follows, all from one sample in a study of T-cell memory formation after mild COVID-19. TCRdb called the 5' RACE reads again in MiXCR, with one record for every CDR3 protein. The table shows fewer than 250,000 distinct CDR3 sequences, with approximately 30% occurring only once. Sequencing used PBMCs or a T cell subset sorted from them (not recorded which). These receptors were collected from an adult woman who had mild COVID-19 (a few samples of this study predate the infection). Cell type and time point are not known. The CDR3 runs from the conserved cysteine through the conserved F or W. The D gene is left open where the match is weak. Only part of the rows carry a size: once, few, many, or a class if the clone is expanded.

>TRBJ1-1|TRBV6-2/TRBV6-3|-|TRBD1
CASHSGGPAATEAFF
TGTGCCAGCCACTCAGGGGGACCTGCGGCCACTGAAGCTTTCTTT
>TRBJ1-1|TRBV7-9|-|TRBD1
CASSPATGVNTEAFF
TGTGCCAGCAGCCCGGCGACAGGGGTGAACACTGAAGCTTTCTTT
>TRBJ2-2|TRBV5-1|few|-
CASSLSPGELFF
TGCGCCAGCAGCTTGTCGCCAGGGGAGCTGTTTTTT
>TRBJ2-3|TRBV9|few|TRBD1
CASSVGNRGFTDTQYF
TGTGCCAGCAGCGTAGGTAACAGGGGCTTCACAGATACGCAGTATTTT
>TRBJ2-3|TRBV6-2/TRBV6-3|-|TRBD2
CASSRLAGHTDTQYF
TGTGCCAGCAGTCGACTAGCGGGGCACACAGATACGCAGTATTTT
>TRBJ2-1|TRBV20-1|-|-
CTSQLSSYNEQFF
TGCACTTCCCAGTTGAGCTCCTACAATGAGCAGTTCTTC
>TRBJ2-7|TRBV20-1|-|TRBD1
CSARLRRRTGTYEQYF
TGCAGTGCTAGATTGAGGCGCCGGACAGGAACCTACGAGCAGTACTTC
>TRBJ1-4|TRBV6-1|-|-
CASSEGWGALATNEKLFF
TGTGCCAGCAGTGAAGGATGGGGGGCCCTTGCAACTAATGAAAAACTGTTTTTT
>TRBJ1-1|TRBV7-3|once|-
CASSLDGGLGGTEAFF
TGTGCCAGCAGCTTAGACGGCGGGCTGGGTGGCACTGAAGCTTTCTTT
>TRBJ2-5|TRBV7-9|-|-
CASRVGEETQYF
TGTGCCAGCAGGGTTGGGGAAGAGACCCAGTACTTC
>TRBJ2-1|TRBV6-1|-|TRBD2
CASSERVGTSYNEQFF
TGTGCCAGCAGTGAACGGGTCGGGACTAGTTACAATGAGCAGTTCTTC
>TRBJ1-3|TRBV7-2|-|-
CASSIRRSSGNTIYF
TGTGCCAGCAGCATACGACGCTCCTCTGGAAACACCATATATTTT
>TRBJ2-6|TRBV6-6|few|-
CASSPAPSGANVLTF
TGTGCCAGCAGCCCCGCCCCTTCTGGGGCCAACGTCCTGACTTTC
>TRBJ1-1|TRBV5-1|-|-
CASSLEGHKDMNTEAFF
TGCGCCAGCAGCTTGGAGGGGCATAAGGATATGAACACTGAAGCTTTCTTT
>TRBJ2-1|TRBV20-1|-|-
CSARMVSSYNEQFF
TGCAGTGCTAGGATGGTTAGCTCCTACAATGAGCAGTTCTTC
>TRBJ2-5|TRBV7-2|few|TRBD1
CASSPRDRGDGETQYF
TGTGCCAGCAGCCCCCGGGACAGGGGGGACGGGGAGACCCAGTACTTC
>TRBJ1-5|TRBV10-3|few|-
CAISEHGFTKNQPQHF
TGTGCCATCAGTGAACACGGTTTCACGAAAAATCAGCCCCAGCATTTT
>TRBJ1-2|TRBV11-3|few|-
CASSLEGGRGYTF
TGTGCCAGCAGCTTAGAAGGTGGTCGCGGCTACACCTTC
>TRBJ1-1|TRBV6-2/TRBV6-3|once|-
CASSSRLQGVAEAFF
TGTGCCAGCAGTAGCCGTTTGCAGGGTGTCGCTGAAGCTTTCTTT
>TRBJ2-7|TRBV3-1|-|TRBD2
CASSLGLAGGNEQYF
TGTGCCAGCAGCCTCGGACTAGCGGGAGGGAACGAGCAGTACTTC
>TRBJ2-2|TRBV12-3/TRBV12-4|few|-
CASSAQRNTGELFF
TGTGCCAGCAGTGCACAGAGAAACACCGGGGAGCTGTTTTTT
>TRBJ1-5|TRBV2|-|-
CASSEFGIGYNQHQHF
TGTGCCAGCAGTGAATTTGGGATAGGGTACAATCAGCACCAGCATTTT
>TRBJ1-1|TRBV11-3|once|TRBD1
CASSSHDRDTEAFF
TGTGCCAGCAGCTCCCACGACAGGGACACTGAAGCTTTCTTT
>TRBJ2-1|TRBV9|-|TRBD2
CASSVVGRPINEQFF
TGTGCCAGCAGCGTAGTCGGGAGGCCCATCAATGAGCAGTTCTTC
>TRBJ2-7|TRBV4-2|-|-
CASSQSGIYEQYF
TGTGCCAGCAGCCAATCAGGCATCTACGAGCAGTACTTC
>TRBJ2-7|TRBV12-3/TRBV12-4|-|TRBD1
CASSLGQAVPYEQYF
TGTGCCAGCAGTCTGGGACAGGCCGTCCCCTACGAGCAGTACTTC
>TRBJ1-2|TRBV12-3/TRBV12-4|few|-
CASRWALPWGYTF
TGTGCCAGCAGGTGGGCCCTCCCTTGGGGCTACACCTTC
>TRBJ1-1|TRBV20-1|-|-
CSGGGDSTEAFF
TGCAGTGGAGGCGGGGATAGCACTGAAGCTTTCTTT
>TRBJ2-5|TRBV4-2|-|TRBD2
CASSQGLAGETQYF
TGTGCCAGCAGCCAAGGACTAGCGGGAGAGACCCAGTACTTC
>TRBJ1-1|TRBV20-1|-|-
CSARDMPEAFF
TGCAGTGCTAGAGATATGCCCGAAGCTTTCTTT
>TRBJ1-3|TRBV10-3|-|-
CAISEVSGNTIYF
TGTGCCATCAGTGAGGTCTCTGGAAACACCATATATTTT
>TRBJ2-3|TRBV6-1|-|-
CASSLRVVPSTDTQYF
TGTGCCAGCAGCCTCCGGGTAGTACCTAGCACAGATACGCAGTATTTT
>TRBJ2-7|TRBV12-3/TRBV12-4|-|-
CASSFLKPEGEQYF
TGTGCCAGCAGTTTCCTGAAGCCTGAGGGGGAGCAGTACTTC
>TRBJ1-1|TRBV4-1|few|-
CASSQGPGTEAFF
TGCGCCAGCAGCCAAGGCCCAGGCACTGAAGCTTTCTTT
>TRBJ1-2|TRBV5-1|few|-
CASSSSGSLGYGYTF
TGCGCCAGCAGCTCCTCCGGCTCTCTTGGATATGGCTACACCTTC
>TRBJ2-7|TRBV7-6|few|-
CASSLEPSRGYEQYF
TGTGCCAGCAGCCTAGAACCATCCCGAGGCTACGAGCAGTACTTC
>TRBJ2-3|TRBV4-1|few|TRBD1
CASRGQGVGTDTQYF
TGCGCCAGCAGGGGACAGGGGGTAGGGACAGATACGCAGTATTTT
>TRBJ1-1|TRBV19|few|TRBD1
CASSIGQGAEAFF
TGTGCCAGTAGTATTGGACAGGGGGCTGAAGCTTTCTTT
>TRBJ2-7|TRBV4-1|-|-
CASRQLGINTYEQYF
TGCGCCAGCAGACAGTTGGGGATTAACACCTACGAGCAGTACTTC
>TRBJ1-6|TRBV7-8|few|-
CASSFGRGTNSPLHF
TGTGCCAGCAGCTTCGGAAGGGGCACTAATTCACCCCTCCACTTT
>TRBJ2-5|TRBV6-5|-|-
CASRFTGPKEETQYF
TGTGCCAGCAGGTTCACAGGCCCCAAGGAGGAGACCCAGTACTTC
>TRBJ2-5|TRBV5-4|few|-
CASSDPGLQETQYF
TGTGCCAGCAGCGACCCGGGACTGCAAGAGACCCAGTACTTC